This T cell receptor beta chain is from a study of OX40 agonist ivuxolimab in advanced cancers. Context from the whole study: Ivuxolimab was an agonistic, fully human IgG2 monoclonal antibody directed against OX40 (CD134), a costimulatory receptor. Intravenous ivuxolimab was administered to patients every 2 weeks at six dose levels: 0.01, 0.1, 0.3, 1.5, 3 and 10 mg/kg. Among the roughly 50 dose-escalation patients, around 20 had hepatocellular carcinoma, 15 or so melanoma, 9 renal cell carcinoma and 9 head and neck cancer. In the dose-escalation cohort, 82.7% of patients were male, and the mean age was about 55 years, with a range of about 23 to 90. Prior anti-PD-1, anti-PD-L1 or anti-CTLA-4 therapy was permitted, and checkpoint inhibitors had been received by approximately 39% of dose-escalation patients. Three dose-escalation patients achieved partial responses, one with hepatocellular carcinoma and two with cutaneous melanoma. Peripheral TCRbeta sequencing aimed to test whether ivuxolimab altered TCR sequence diversity and caused clonal T-cell expansion. The monotherapy dose-escalation portion (N of about 50 patients) of the phase I ivuxolimab trial is reported in the paper. Results the study describes overall, beyond this receptor: After ivuxolimab, more expanded clones were found on average in CD8+ T cells than in CD4+ T cells. Antigen specificity was not determined for the clonally expanded peripheral T cells. In the 0.1-3.0 mg/kg groups, partial responders were among the patients with the lowest normalized peripheral clonal expansion, particularly in CD8+ T cells. At doses of 0.1 to 3.0 mg/kg, clonal expansion of both CD4+ and CD8+ blood T cells was observed from baseline to week 6. Low levels of normalized T-cell clonal expansion were also seen in some patients who did not respond.

The trial excluded patients who had a history of autoimmune disease or who were on systemic immunosuppression. Peripheral blood for TCR sequencing was collected from all dose cohorts at baseline, on cycle 4 day 1, and on cycle 7 day 1. The samples were taken from a phase I, first-in-human, multicenter, open-label dose-escalation trial of ivuxolimab. The trial enrolled adults with locally advanced or metastatic head and neck squamous cell, hepatocellular, melanoma or renal cell carcinoma. CD4+ and CD8+ T cells were sorted separately from peripheral blood before TCR sequencing. Genomic DNA was isolated from the sorted cells so that the TCRbeta CDR3 region could be sequenced. The immunoSEQ Assay was used to sequence the TCRbeta CDR3 regions. TCRdb obtained this table from immuneACCESS and retained in-frame rearrangements with V and J assigned. These tables miss some clones; where compared with another copy, unresolved V genes account for less than half of the shortfall, and the remainder is unexplained. In this sample the table shows fewer than 90,000 clones, 65% to 90% of which occur a single time. The ten largest clonotypes hold less than 4% of the sample.

The CDR3 starts with the cysteine, ends with the phenylalanine, and has 20 residues. Of the read, only the CDR3 DNA is kept; its 60 bases are in frame from base 1. Here V drops 4 bases and J drops 0 bases, and the junction holds 15 bases not matched to any gene. Taken from the germline V gene, the CDR1 and CDR2 loops are SGHDN and FVKESK. On this clone itself: This clone's antigen is unknown. No quality values exist for individual bases; no much larger clone is one base distant.

The clonotype comes from an adult with an advanced solid tumor such as melanoma, head and neck, liver or kidney cancer. Rearrangement joined TRBV14 to TRBJ2-1, and 10 bases in between align with TRBD2. The material was CD4+ or CD8+ T cells sorted from blood, obtained in a trial of the OX40 agonist ivuxolimab. The CDR3 sequence is CASSPRSRGLAPSSYNEQFF. The DNA reads as follows: TGTGCCAGCAGCCCCCGAAGCCGGGGACTAGCGCCCAGCTCCTACAATGAGCAGTTCTTC. The reference TRBV14 and TRBJ2-1 proteins fill in what lies around the CDR3, so the full variable domain reads EAGVTQFPSHSVIEKGQTVTLRCDPISGHDNLYWYRRVMGKEIKFLLHFVKESKQDESGMPNNRFLAERTGGTYSTLKVQPAELEDSGVYFCASSPRSRGLAPSSYNEQFFGPGTRLTVL.